This T cell receptor (beta chain) is drawn from a study of T cell changes during pregnancy in multiple sclerosis. The method was immunoSEQ multiplex PCR; TCRdb's version includes in-frame clones alone and lacks a portion of them. The sample gives just over 50,000 clones, 90% to 95% of which show up once; about 0.56% is in the top ten. The receptor was isolated from a female donor with multiple sclerosis, enrolled in a pregnancy study. The specimen comprised CD4+ T cells from peripheral blood mononuclear cells, sampled in the second trimester of pregnancy.

This CDR3 is CARTRETQYF. The CDR3 DNA sequence: TGTGCCAGAACTCGGGAGACCCAGTACTTC. The chain carries TRBV5-3 and TRBJ2-5; no definite D call. TRBV5-3 is designated an ORF whose function remains uncertain. The length of the CDR3 is 10 residues. V lost 6 bases, J lost 5 bases, and 5 bases lay in between.